Included here is one T cell receptor beta chain sequence, with context. The sample originates from a study of blood T cell repertoires in COVID-19. Study overall: Sites across the United States, Italy and Spain contributed samples from acute and convalescent COVID-19.

The table came from immunoSEQ multiplex PCR; TCRdb's copy has only in-frame clones and leaves some out. Here the sample spans under 250,000 clones, approximately 89% being singletons. The CDR3 totals 13 residues. Germline V gives CDR1 LNHDA, CDR2 SQIVND (reference sequence). The V end lost 5 bases, the J end lost 4 bases, and 11 bases lay between the germline ends. The sample consisted of peripheral blood. This TCR was sampled from a woman aged 55-70 years who had recovered from COVID-19. The chain uses TRBV19 and TRBJ1-2; TRBD1 might be the D (6 bases). CDR3 region: CASSSTGFYGYTF. The CDR3 bases are TGTGCCAGTAGTTCGACAGGTTTCTATGGCTACACCTTC.